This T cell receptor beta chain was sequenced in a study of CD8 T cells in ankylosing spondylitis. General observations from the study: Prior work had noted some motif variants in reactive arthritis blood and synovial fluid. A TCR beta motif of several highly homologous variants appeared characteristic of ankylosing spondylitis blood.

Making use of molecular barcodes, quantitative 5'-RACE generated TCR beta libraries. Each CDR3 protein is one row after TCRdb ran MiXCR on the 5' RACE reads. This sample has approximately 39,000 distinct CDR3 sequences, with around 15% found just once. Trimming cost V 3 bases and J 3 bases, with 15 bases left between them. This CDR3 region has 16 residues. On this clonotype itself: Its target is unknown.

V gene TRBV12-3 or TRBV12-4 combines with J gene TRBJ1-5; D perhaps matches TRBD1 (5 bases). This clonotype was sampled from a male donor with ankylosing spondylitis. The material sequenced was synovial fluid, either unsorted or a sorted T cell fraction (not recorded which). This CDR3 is CASSLRGSEINQPQHF. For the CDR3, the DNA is TGTGCCAGCAGTTTGCGGGGCTCGGAGATCAATCAGCCCCAGCATTTT.